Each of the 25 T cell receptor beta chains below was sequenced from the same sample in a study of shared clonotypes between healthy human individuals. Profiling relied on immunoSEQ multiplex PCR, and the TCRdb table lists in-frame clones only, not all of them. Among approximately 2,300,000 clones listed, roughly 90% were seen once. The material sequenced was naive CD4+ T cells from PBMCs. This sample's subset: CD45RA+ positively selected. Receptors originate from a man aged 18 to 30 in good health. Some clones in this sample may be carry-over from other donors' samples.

CDR3 protein: CASSPLRAGQETQYF. CDR3 sequence (DNA): TGTGCCAGCAGTCCCTTGCGGGCGGGCCAAGAGACCCAGTACTTC. The V gene is TRBV27, the J gene TRBJ2-5; maybe TRBD2 (5 bases). Germline V gene lookup returns CDR1 MNHEY and CDR2 SMNVEV (reference sequence). The CDR3 consists of 15 residues. The V and J ends lost 5 bases and 1 base respectively, with 14 bases between them.

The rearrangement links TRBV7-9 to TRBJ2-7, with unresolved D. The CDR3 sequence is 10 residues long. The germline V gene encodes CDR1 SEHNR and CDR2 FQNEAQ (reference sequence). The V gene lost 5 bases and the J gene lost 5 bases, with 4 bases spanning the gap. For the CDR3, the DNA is TGTGCCAGCAGCGGGGACGAGCAGTACTTC. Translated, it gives CASSGDEQYF.

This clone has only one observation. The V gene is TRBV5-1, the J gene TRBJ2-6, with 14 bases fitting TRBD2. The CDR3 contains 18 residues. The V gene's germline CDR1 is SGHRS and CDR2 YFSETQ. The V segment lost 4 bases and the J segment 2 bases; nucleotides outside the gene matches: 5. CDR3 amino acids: CASSHGTSGSTGANVLTF. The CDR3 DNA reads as TGCGCCAGCAGCCACGGGACTAGCGGGAGTACTGGGGCCAACGTCCTGACTTTC.

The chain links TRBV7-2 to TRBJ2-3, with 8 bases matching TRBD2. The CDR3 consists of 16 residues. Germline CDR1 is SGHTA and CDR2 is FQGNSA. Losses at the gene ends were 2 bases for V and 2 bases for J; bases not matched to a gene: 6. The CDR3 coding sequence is TGTGCCAGCAGCTTATCGGCGGGAGGCACCACAGATACGCAGTATTTT. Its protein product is CASSLSAGGTTDTQYF. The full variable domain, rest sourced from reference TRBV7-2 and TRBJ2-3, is GAGVSQSPSNKVTEKGKDVELRCDPISGHTALYWYRQSLGQGLEFLIYFQGNSAPDKSGLPSDRFSAERTGGSVSTLTIQRTQQEDSAVYLCASSLSAGGTTDTQYFGPGTRLTVL.

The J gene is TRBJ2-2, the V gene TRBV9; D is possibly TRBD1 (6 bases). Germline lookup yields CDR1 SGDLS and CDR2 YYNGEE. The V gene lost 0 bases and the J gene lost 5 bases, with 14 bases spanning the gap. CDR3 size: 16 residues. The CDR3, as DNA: TGTGCCAGCAGCGTAGGTGGGGGCAGTTGGACCGGGGAGCTGTTTTTT. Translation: CASSVGGGSWTGELFF.

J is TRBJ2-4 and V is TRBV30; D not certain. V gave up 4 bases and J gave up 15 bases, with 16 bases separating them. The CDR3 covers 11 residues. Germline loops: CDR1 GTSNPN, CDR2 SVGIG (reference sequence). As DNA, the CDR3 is TGTGCCTGGACCGGACGGACGCGCATGTACTTC. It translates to CAWTGRTRMYF.

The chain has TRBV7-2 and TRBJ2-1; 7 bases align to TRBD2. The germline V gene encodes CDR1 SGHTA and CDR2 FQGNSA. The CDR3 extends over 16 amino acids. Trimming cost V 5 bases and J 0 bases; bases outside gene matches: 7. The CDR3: CASSPLAAASYNEQFF. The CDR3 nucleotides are TGTGCCAGCAGCCCTCTAGCGGCGGCCTCCTACAATGAGCAGTTCTTC.

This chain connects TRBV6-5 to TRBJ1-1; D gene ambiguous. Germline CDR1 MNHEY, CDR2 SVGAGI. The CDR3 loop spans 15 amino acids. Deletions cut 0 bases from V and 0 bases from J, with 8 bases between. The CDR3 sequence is CASSYSNMVNTEAFF. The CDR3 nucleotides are TGTGCCAGCAGTTACTCTAACATGGTGAACACTGAAGCTTTCTTT.

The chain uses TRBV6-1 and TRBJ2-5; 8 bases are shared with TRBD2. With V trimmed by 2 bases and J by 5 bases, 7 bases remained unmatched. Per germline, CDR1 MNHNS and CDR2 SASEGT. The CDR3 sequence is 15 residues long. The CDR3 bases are TGTGCCAGCAGTGAACGTTGGACTAGCTCGGAGACCCAGTACTTC. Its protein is CASSERWTSSETQYF.

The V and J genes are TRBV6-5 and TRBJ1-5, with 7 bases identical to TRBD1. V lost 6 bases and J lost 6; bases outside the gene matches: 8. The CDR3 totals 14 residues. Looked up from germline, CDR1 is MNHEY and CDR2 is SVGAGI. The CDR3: CASRRNRGVQPQHF. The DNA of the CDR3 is TGTGCCAGCAGAAGAAACAGGGGAGTTCAGCCCCAGCATTTT.

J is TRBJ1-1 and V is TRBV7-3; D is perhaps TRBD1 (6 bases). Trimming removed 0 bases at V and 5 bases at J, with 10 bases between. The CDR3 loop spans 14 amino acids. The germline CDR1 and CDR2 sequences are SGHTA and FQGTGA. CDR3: CASSLTNQGTEAFF. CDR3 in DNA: TGTGCCAGCAGCTTAACTAATCAGGGGACTGAAGCTTTCTTT.

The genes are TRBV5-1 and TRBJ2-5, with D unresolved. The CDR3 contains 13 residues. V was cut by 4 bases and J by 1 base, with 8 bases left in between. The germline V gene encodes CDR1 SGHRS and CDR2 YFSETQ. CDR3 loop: CASSRWLQETQYF. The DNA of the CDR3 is TGCGCCAGCAGCCGCTGGCTCCAAGAGACCCAGTACTTC.

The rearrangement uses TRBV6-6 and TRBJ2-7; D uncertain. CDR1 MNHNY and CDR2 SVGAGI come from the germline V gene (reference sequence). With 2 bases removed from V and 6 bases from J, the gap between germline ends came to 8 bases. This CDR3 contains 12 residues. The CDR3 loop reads CASSYLVGEQYF. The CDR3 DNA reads TGTGCCAGCAGTTACCTCGTAGGCGAGCAGTACTTC.

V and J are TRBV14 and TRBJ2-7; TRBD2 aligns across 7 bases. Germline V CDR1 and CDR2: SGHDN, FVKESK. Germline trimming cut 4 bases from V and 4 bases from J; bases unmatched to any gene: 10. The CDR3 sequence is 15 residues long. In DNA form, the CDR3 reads TGTGCCAGCAGCCGGGAAGGGCGGGAGTCGTACGAGCAGTACTTC. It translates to CASSREGRESYEQYF.

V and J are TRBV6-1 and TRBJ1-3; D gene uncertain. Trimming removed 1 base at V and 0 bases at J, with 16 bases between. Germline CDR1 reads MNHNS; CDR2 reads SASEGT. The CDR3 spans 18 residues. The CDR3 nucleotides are TGTGCCAGCAGTGAAGTTGGCGCAGTCCCGTACTCTGGAAACACCATATATTTT. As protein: CASSEVGAVPYSGNTIYF.

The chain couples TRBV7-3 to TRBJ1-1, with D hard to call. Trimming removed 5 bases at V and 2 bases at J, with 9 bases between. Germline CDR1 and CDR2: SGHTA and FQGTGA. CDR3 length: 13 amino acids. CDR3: CASSMTPNTEAFF. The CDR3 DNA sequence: TGTGCCAGCAGCATGACACCTAACACTGAAGCTTTCTTT.

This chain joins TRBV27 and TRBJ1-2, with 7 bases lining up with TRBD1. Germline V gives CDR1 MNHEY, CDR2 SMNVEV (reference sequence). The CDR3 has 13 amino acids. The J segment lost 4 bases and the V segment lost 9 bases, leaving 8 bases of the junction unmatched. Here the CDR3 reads CARIRTGLYGYTF. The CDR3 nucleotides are TGTGCCAGGATCCGGACAGGACTCTATGGCTACACCTTC.

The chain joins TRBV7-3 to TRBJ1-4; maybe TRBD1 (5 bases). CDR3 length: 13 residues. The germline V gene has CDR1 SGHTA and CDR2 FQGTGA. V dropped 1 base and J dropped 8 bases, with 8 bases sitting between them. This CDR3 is CASSLIRGEKLFF. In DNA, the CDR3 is TGTGCCAGCAGCTTAATACGGGGCGAAAAACTGTTTTTT.

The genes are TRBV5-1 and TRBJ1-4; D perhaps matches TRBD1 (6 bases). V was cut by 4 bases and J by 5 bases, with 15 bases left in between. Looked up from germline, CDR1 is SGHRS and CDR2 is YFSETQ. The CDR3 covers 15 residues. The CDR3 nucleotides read TGCGCCAGCAGCCCGCCCGGGACACCGAATGAAAAACTGTTTTTT. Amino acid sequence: CASSPPGTPNEKLFF.

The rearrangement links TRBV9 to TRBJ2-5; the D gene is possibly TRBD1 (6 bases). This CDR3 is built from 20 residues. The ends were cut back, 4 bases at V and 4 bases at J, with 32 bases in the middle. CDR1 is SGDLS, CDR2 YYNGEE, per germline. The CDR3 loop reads CASSPRFRGTIYAGAETQYF. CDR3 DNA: TGTGCCAGCAGCCCAAGATTCAGGGGAACAATTTACGCAGGGGCAGAGACCCAGTACTTC.

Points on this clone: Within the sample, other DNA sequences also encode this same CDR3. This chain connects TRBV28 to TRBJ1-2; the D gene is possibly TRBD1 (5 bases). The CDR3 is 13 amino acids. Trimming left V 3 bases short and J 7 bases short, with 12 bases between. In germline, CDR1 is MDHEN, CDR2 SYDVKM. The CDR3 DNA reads TGTGCCAGCAGTTTGGGCCAGGGACGTGGCTACACCTTC. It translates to CASSLGQGRGYTF.

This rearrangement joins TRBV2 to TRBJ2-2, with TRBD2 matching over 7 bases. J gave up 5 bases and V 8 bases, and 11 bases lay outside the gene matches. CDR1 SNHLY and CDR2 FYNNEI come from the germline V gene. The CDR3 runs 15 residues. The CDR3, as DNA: TGTGCCAGCCTTGGGGGGAGGGGAAAAACCGGGGAGCTGTTTTTT. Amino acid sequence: CASLGGRGKTGELFF.

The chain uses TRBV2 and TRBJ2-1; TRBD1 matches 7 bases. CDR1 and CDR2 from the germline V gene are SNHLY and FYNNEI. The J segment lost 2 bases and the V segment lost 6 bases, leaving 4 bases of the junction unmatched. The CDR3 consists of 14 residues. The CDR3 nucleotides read TGTGCCAGCAGCACCGGACAGGCCTACAATGAGCAGTTCTTC. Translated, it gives CASSTGQAYNEQFF.

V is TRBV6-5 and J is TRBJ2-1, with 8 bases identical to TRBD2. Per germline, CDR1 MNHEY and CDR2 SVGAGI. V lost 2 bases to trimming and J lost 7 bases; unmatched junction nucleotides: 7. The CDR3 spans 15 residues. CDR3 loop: CASSYVSAGVNEQFF. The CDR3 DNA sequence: TGTGCCAGCAGTTACGTCTCAGCGGGAGTTAATGAGCAGTTCTTC.

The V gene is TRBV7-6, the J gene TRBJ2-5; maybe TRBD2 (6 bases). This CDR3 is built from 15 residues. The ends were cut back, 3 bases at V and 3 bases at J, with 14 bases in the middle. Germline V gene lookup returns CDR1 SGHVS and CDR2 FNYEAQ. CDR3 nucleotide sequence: TGTGCCAGCAGCTTCAAGGCGGGACTTAAAGAGACCCAGTACTTC. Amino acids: CASSFKAGLKETQYF.